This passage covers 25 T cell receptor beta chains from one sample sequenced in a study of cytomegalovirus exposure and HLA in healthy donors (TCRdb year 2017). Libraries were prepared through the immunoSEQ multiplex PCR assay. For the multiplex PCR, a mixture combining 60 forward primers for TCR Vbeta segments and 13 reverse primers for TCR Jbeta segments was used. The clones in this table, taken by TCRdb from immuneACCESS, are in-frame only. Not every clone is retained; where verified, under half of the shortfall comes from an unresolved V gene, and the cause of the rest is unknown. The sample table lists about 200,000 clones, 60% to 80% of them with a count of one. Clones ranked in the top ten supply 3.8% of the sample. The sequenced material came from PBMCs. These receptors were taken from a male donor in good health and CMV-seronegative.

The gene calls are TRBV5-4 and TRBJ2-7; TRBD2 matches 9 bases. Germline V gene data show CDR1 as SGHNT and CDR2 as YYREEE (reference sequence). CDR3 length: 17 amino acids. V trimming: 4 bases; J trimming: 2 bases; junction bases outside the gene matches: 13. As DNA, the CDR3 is TGTGCCAGCAGCCCATCCGGGACTAGCATGTACCCCTACGAGCAGTACTTC. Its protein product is CASSPSGTSMYPYEQYF.

CDR3 in amino acids: CASSQRTALANYGYTF. The CDR3 DNA sequence: TGTGCCAGCAGTCAAAGGACAGCTTTAGCTAACTATGGCTACACCTTC. The chain couples TRBV5-6 to TRBJ1-2; perhaps TRBD1 as D (6 bases). Trimming left V 5 bases short and J 0 bases short, with 17 bases between. Germline-derived CDR1 and CDR2 are SGHDT and YYEEEE. CDR3 length: 16 amino acids.

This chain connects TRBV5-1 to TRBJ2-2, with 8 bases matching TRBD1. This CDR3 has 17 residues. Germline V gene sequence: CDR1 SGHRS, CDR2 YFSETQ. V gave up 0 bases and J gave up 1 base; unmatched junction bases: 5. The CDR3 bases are TGCGCCAGCAGCTTGGTAGGACAGGGCATGAACACCGGGGAGCTGTTTTTT. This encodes CASSLVGQGMNTGELFF.

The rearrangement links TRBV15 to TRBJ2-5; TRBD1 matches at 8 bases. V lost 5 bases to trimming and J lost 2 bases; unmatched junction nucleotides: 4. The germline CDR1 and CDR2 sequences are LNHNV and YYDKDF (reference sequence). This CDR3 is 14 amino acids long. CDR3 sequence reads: CATSLQGDQETQYF. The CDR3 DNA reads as TGTGCCACCAGCCTACAGGGGGATCAAGAGACCCAGTACTTC.

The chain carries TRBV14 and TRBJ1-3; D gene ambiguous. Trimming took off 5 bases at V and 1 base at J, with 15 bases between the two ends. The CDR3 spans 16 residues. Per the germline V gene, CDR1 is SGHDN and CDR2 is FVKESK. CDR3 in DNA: TGTGCCAGCAGCAAACAGATGGTGCTATCTGGAAACACCATATATTTT. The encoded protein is CASSKQMVLSGNTIYF.

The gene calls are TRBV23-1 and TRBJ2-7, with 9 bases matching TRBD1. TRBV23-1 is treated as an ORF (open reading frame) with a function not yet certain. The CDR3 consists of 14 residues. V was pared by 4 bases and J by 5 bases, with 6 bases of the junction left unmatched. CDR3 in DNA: TGCGCCAGCAGTCCCGGACAGGGGCGGAACGAGCAGTACTTC. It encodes CASSPGQGRNEQYF.

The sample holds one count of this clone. DNA for the CDR3: TGTGCCAGCAGTCGGACTAGCAGCAACACAGATACGCAGTATTTT. Translation gives CASSRTSSNTDTQYF. This chain joins TRBV9 and TRBJ2-3; 8 bases match TRBD2. The CDR3 runs to 15 residues. Germline V CDR1 and CDR2: SGDLS, YYNGEE. V lost 5 bases and J lost 2; bases outside the gene matches: 7.

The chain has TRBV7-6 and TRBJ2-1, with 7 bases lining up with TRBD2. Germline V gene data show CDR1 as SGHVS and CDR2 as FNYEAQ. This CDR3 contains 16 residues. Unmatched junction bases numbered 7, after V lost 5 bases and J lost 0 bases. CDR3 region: CASSGGGLRSYNEQFF. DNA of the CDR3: TGTGCCAGCAGCGGGGGGGGACTCCGCTCCTACAATGAGCAGTTCTTC.

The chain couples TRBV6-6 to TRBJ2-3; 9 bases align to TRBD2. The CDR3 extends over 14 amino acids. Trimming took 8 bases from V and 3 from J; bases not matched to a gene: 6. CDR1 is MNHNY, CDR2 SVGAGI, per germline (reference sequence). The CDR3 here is CASGSSGNTDTQYF. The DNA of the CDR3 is TGTGCCAGCGGTTCTAGCGGGAATACAGATACGCAGTATTTT.

The CDR3 coding sequence is TGTGCCAGCAGGCCGGACAGCAGGCCCCAGCATTTT. Its translation: CASRPDSRPQHF. The genes are TRBV2 and TRBJ1-5; possible D gene TRBD1, 6 bases. The CDR3 sequence is 12 residues long. Germline V lookup: CDR1 SNHLY, CDR2 FYNNEI. The ends were cut back, 6 bases at V and 9 bases at J, with 12 bases in the middle.

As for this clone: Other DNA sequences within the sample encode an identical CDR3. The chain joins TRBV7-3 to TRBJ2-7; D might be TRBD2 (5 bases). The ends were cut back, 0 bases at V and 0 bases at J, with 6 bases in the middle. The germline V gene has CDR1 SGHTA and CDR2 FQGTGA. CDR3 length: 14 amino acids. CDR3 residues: CASSLTGSSYEQYF. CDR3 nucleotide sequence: TGTGCCAGCAGCTTAACGGGGAGCTCCTACGAGCAGTACTTC.

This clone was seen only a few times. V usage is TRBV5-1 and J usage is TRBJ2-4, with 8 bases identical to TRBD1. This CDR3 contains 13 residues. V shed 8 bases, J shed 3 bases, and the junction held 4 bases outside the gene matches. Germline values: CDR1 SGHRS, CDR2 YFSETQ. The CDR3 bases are TGCGCCAGATCGACAGGGGTCAAAAACATTCAGTACTTC. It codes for CARSTGVKNIQYF.

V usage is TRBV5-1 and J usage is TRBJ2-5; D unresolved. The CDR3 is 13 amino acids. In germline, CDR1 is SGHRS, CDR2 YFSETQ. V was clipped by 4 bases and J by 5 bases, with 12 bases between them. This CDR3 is CASSPHMEETQYF. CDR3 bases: TGCGCCAGCAGCCCCCATATGGAGGAGACCCAGTACTTC.

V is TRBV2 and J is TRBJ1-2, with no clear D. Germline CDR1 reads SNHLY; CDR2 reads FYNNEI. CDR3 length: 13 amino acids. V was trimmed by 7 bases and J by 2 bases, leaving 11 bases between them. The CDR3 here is CASNRNLNYGYTF. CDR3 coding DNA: TGTGCCAGCAACAGAAACCTCAACTATGGCTACACCTTC.

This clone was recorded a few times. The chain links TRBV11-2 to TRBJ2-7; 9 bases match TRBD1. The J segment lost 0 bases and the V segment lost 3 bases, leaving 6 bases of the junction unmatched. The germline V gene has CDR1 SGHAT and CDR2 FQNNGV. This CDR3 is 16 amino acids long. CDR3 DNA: TGTGCCAGCAGCTTGCGATCGACAGGGGGCTCCTACGAGCAGTACTTC. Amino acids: CASSLRSTGGSYEQYF.

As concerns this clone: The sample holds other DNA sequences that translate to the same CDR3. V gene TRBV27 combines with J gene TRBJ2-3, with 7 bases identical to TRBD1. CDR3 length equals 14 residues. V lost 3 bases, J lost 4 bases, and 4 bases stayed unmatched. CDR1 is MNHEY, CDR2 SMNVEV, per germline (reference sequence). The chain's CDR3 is CASSLGQGADTQYF. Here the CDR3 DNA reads TGTGCCAGCAGTTTGGGGCAGGGGGCAGATACGCAGTATTTT.

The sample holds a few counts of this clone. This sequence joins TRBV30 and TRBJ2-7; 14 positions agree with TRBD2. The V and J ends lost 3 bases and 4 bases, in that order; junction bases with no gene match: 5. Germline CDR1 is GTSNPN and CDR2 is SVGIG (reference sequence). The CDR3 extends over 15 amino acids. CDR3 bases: TGTGCCTGGAGATCACGACTAGCGGGAGGGTACGAGCAGTACTTC. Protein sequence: CAWRSRLAGGYEQYF.

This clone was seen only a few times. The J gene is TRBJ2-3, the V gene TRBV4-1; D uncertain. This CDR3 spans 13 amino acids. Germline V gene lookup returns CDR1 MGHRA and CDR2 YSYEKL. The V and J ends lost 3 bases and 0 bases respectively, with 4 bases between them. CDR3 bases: TGCGCCAGCAGCCAGGCAAGCACAGATACGCAGTATTTT. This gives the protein CASSQASTDTQYF.

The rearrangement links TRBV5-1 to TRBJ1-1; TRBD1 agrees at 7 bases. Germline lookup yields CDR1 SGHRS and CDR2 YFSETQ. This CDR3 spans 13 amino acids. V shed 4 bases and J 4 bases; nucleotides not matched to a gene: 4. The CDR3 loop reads CASSPQGGTEAFF. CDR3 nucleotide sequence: TGCGCCAGCAGCCCCCAGGGGGGCACTGAAGCTTTCTTT.

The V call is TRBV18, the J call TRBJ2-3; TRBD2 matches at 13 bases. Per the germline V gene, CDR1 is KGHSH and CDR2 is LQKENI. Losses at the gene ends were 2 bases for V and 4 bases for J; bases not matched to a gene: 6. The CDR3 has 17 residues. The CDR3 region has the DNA TGTGCCAGCTCACCAGGGACTAGCGGGGCCATCGCAGATACGCAGTATTTT. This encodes CASSPGTSGAIADTQYF.

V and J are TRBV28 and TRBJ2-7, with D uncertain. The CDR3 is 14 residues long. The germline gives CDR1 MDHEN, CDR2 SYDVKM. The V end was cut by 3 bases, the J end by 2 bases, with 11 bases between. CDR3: CASSLGQETYEQYF. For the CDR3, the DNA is TGTGCCAGCAGTTTGGGTCAGGAAACCTACGAGCAGTACTTC.

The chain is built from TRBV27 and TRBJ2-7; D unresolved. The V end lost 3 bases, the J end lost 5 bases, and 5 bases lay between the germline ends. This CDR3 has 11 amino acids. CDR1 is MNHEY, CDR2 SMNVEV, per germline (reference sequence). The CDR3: CASSFFNEQYF. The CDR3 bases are TGTGCCAGCAGTTTTTTCAACGAGCAGTACTTC.

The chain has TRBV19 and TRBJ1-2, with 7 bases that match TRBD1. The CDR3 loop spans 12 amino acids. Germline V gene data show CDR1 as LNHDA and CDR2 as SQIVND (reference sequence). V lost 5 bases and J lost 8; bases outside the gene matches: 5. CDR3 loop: CASSDPGGGYTF. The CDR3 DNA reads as TGTGCCAGTAGTGATCCAGGGGGAGGCTACACCTTC.

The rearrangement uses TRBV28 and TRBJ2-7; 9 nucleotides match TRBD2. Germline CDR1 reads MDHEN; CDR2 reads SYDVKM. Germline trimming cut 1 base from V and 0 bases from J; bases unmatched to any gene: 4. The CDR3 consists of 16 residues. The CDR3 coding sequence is TGTGCCAGCAGTTTATCAAGCGGGAGGAGCTCCTACGAGCAGTACTTC. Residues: CASSLSSGRSSYEQYF.

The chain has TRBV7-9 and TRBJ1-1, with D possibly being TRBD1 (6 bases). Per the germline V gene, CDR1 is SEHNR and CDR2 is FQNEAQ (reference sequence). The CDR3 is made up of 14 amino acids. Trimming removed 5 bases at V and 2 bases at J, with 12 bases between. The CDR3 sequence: CASSPGQSNTEAFF. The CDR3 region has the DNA TGTGCCAGCAGCCCCGGACAGTCCAACACTGAAGCTTTCTTT. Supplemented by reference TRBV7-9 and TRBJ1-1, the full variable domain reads DTGVSQNPRHKITKRGQNVTFRCDPISEHNRLYWYRQTLGQGPEFLTYFQNEAQLEKSRLLSDRFSAERPKGSFSTLEIQRTEQGDSAMYLCASSPGQSNTEAFFGQGTRLTVV.